Following are 26 T cell receptor beta chains from one sample sequenced in a study of blood T cell repertoires in COVID-19. The method was immunoSEQ multiplex PCR; TCRdb's version includes in-frame clones alone and lacks a portion of them. Of about 180,000 clones in the sample, 70% to 90% are singletons; the top ten hold under 4.5%. Sequenced: peripheral blood. These receptors originate from a woman aged 25 to 45 with acute or convalescent COVID-19.

The V and J genes are TRBV9 and TRBJ2-5; TRBD2 is a possible D gene (6 bases). This CDR3 comprises 17 residues. The germline V gene encodes CDR1 SGDLS and CDR2 YYNGEE. The germline V and J ends were trimmed by 0 bases and 3 bases, with 18 bases remaining between them. The CDR3 loop is CASSVGPGYPGEETQYF. CDR3 nucleotide sequence: TGTGCCAGCAGCGTAGGCCCCGGGTATCCGGGGGAAGAGACCCAGTACTTC. The variable domain in full, with the rest retrieved from reference TRBV9 and TRBJ2-5, is DSGVTQTPKHLITATGQRVTLRCSPRSGDLSVYWYQQSLDQGLQFLIQYYNGEERAKGNILERFSAQQFPDLHSELNLSSLELGDSALYFCASSVGPGYPGEETQYFGPGTRLLVL.

As concerns this clone: At one boundary the junction diverges from the germline segment, which might be a read error. This CDR3 is CASTLKGDPPSPLHF. CDR3 in DNA: TGTGCCAGCACCTTGAAGGGAGACCCTCCTTCACCCCTCCACTTT. V gene TRBV5-6 combines with J gene TRBJ1-6; D call uncertain. Germline CDR1 is SGHDT and CDR2 is YYEEEE. The CDR3 length is 15 residues.

This clone occurred a few times. This chain links TRBV30 with TRBJ1-2; TRBD1 is a possible D gene (6 bases). Trimming took off 0 bases at V and 5 bases at J, with 10 bases between the two ends. The CDR3 sequence is 13 residues long. Germline CDR1 and CDR2: GTSNPN and SVGIG (reference sequence). CDR3 region: CAWSVQGGYGYTF. In DNA form, the CDR3 reads TGTGCCTGGAGTGTACAAGGGGGTTATGGCTACACCTTC.

This CDR3 reads CASTDSTTQETQYF. Written as DNA, the CDR3 is TGTGCCAGCACGGACAGCACAACCCAAGAGACCCAGTACTTC. This chain connects TRBV6-5 to TRBJ2-5; D possibly corresponds to TRBD1 (6 bases). Germline-derived CDR1 and CDR2 are MNHEY and SVGAGI. The CDR3 is 14 amino acids. V lost 7 bases and J lost 1, with 13 bases in between.

The chain carries TRBV7-8 and TRBJ2-1, with 12 bases fitting TRBD2. The CDR3 covers 14 residues. Looked up from germline, CDR1 is SGHVS and CDR2 is FQNEAQ. With 8 bases clipped from V and 9 bases from J, the junction kept 8 bases outside the gene matches. The CDR3 reads CASCRLAGVLEQFF. Written as DNA, the CDR3 is TGTGCCAGCTGCCGACTAGCGGGAGTTCTTGAGCAGTTCTTC.

The chain has TRBV10-3 and TRBJ2-7; a weak D match, TRBD2 (5 bases). CDR3 size: 13 residues. CDR1 is ENHRY, CDR2 SYGVKD, per germline. Between the trimmed V and J ends, which lost 6 bases and 4 bases, there was a span of 13 bases. The CDR3 loop is CAISGLTTYEQYF. The CDR3 DNA is TGTGCCATCAGCGGACTTACTACATACGAGCAGTACTTC.

The rearrangement joins TRBV3-1 (or the pseudogene TRBV3-2) to TRBJ2-5; 16 nucleotides line up with TRBD2. The CDR3 extends over 16 amino acids. V was pared by 4 bases and J by 4 bases, with 3 bases of the junction left unmatched. Germline-derived CDR1 and CDR2 are LGHDT and YNNKEL (reference sequence). The CDR3 protein is CASSRGLAGGRETQYF. In nucleotides, the CDR3 is TGTGCCAGCAGCCGGGGACTAGCGGGAGGGCGAGAGACCCAGTACTTC.

This clone was counted once. V usage is TRBV12-3 or TRBV12-4 and J usage is TRBJ2-2; the D gene is possibly TRBD2 (5 bases). Trimming took 4 bases from V and 7 from J, leaving 10 bases between them. CDR3 length equals 13 residues. The CDR3 nucleotides read TGTGCCAGCAGTTACGGGAACCTCGGGGAGCTGTTTTTT. Translating gives CASSYGNLGELFF.

This clone is a singleton in its sample. The chain is built from TRBV3-1 (or the pseudogene TRBV3-2) and TRBJ1-3, with D unresolved. Germline-derived CDR1 and CDR2 are LGHDT and YNNKEL (reference sequence). V was cut by 8 bases and J by 10 bases, with 12 bases left in between. The CDR3 is 11 residues long. The CDR3 region is CASRQDTTIYF. The CDR3, as DNA: TGTGCCAGCCGACAAGACACTACCATATATTTT.

The rearrangement uses TRBV28 and TRBJ2-3, with D tentatively TRBD2 (6 bases). The V and J ends lost 3 bases and 2 bases respectively, with 12 bases between them. CDR3 size: 15 residues. The germline gives CDR1 MDHEN, CDR2 SYDVKM. CDR3 loop: CASSFPSGHTDTQYF. In DNA form, the CDR3 reads TGTGCCAGCAGTTTTCCAAGCGGGCACACAGATACGCAGTATTTT.

The genes are TRBV25-1 and TRBJ1-2; D unclear. The CDR3 loop spans 11 amino acids. Trimming left V 0 bases short and J 6 bases short, with 2 bases between. Germline lookup yields CDR1 MGHDK and CDR2 SYGVNS. Here the CDR3 DNA reads TGTGCCAGCAGTGAATATAATGGCTACACCTTC. Its translation is CASSEYNGYTF.

This chain joins TRBV28 and TRBJ1-5; TRBD1 might be the D (5 bases). Trimming cost V 7 bases and J 4 bases, with 20 bases left between them. The CDR3 is 16 residues long. Germline V lookup: CDR1 MDHEN, CDR2 SYDVKM. CDR3 sequence: CASTSPGGIINQPQHF. The CDR3 coding sequence is TGTGCCAGCACTTCCCCGGGGGGTATAATTAATCAGCCCCAGCATTTT.

The chain joins TRBV30 to TRBJ1-3; the D gene is possibly TRBD1 (6 bases). The length of the CDR3 is 13 residues. The germline V gene has CDR1 GTSNPN and CDR2 SVGIG (reference sequence). With 0 bases removed from V and 8 bases from J, the gap between germline ends came to 11 bases. The CDR3 DNA reads TGTGCCTGGAGTGTGCGGGGGCCATACACCATATATTTT. It translates to CAWSVRGPYTIYF.

CDR3 DNA sequence: TGTGCCAGCAGCTTATTTTCCTACTTGGGCCATGAGCAGTTCTTC. Translation: CASSLFSYLGHEQFF. This chain links TRBV11-3 with TRBJ2-1; D is ambiguous. The germline CDR1 and CDR2 sequences are SGHNT and YENEEA. The CDR3 has 15 amino acids. Trimming took 2 bases from V and 8 from J, leaving 16 bases between them.

The chain joins TRBV20-1 to TRBJ1-5, with D tentatively TRBD1 (5 bases). The CDR3 loop spans 15 amino acids. Germline assignment: CDR1 DFQATT and CDR2 SNEGSKA (reference sequence). Trimming removed 3 bases at V and 2 bases at J, with 14 bases between. As DNA, the CDR3 is TGCAGTGCTAGTGTGGGACTTGTCGGCAATCAGCCCCAGCATTTT. This sequence encodes CSASVGLVGNQPQHF.

The chain joins TRBV7-6 to TRBJ1-1, with a possible D match to TRBD1 (5 bases). Germline values: CDR1 SGHVS, CDR2 FNYEAQ. With 3 bases removed from V and 2 bases from J, the gap between germline ends came to 13 bases. This CDR3 contains 15 residues. This CDR3 reads CASSFGGRSNTEAFF. The CDR3 region has the DNA TGTGCCAGCAGCTTCGGGGGGAGGAGTAACACTGAAGCTTTCTTT.

The chain has TRBV3-1 (or the pseudogene TRBV3-2) and TRBJ2-7, with a possible D match to TRBD2 (6 bases). Deletions cut 1 base from V and 6 bases from J, with 25 bases between. The CDR3 extends over 18 amino acids. Germline CDR1 and CDR2: LGHDT and YNNKEL (reference sequence). The CDR3 coding sequence is TGTGCCAGCAGCCAAGCGGTATACGCGGGTTCCGGGGGAGGCGAGCAGTACTTC. Translating gives CASSQAVYAGSGGGEQYF.

This clone has only a few counts. The chain links TRBV28 to TRBJ2-1; 8 nucleotides align to TRBD2. There are 16 residues in the CDR3. The germline V gene has CDR1 MDHEN and CDR2 SYDVKM. V dropped 3 bases and J dropped 7; count of bases not matched to a gene: 11. For the CDR3, the DNA is TGTGCCAGCAGTTTGGCCGGGGCGGGAGGAGGAAATGAGCAGTTCTTC. This encodes CASSLAGAGGGNEQFF.

V is TRBV10-3 and J is TRBJ2-5; D possibly corresponds to TRBD2 (5 bases). V lost 10 bases and J lost 2, with 8 bases in between. The length of the CDR3 is 11 residues. The germline V gene has CDR1 ENHRY and CDR2 SYGVKD. The CDR3 reads CASREQETQYF. CDR3 DNA: TGTGCCAGTCGGGAACAAGAGACCCAGTACTTC.

This clone was seen only once. The chain links TRBV7-6 to TRBJ2-3; no reliable D call. Germline CDR1 is SGHVS and CDR2 is FNYEAQ. The CDR3 consists of 13 residues. The V end lost 1 base, the J end lost 8 bases, and 10 bases lay between the germline ends. CDR3 region: CASSLVPTGTQYF. The CDR3, as DNA: TGTGCCAGCAGCTTAGTACCAACGGGTACGCAGTATTTT.

V gene TRBV6-5 combines with J gene TRBJ2-3, with a weak D call TRBD1 (6 bases). Per the germline V gene, CDR1 is MNHEY and CDR2 is SVGAGI. This CDR3 region has 15 residues. Trimming took off 0 bases at V and 2 bases at J, with 9 bases between the two ends. The CDR3: CASSYSPGDTDTQYF. Here the CDR3 DNA reads TGTGCCAGCAGTTACTCGCCAGGGGACACAGATACGCAGTATTTT.

V usage is TRBV24-1 and J usage is TRBJ2-1; tentative D call: TRBD1 (5 bases). Trimming removed 0 bases from V and 6 bases from J, with 14 bases in between. This CDR3 is 16 amino acids long. Per the germline V gene, CDR1 is KGHDR and CDR2 is SFDVKD. The CDR3 DNA sequence: TGTGCCACCAGTGATTTGCCCAGGGCTTCGGGCAATGAGCAGTTCTTC. Its protein is CATSDLPRASGNEQFF.

This clone was observed once. The chain recombines TRBV3-1 (or the pseudogene TRBV3-2) with TRBJ2-2, with 8 nucleotides matching TRBD2. Unmatched junction bases numbered 18, after V lost 5 bases and J lost 7 bases. There are 18 residues in the CDR3. Germline V CDR1 and CDR2: LGHDT, YNNKEL (reference sequence). CDR3 amino acids: CASSSRGGPGFGLGELFF. The CDR3 DNA reads TGTGCCAGCAGCTCCCGGGGGGGTCCGGGATTTGGACTCGGGGAGCTGTTTTTT.

Only one count was recorded for this clone. This chain joins TRBV29-1 and TRBJ1-1; D call uncertain. The CDR3 is 13 amino acids. The V and J ends lost 1 base and 1 base respectively, with 7 bases between them. In germline, CDR1 is SQVTM, CDR2 ANQGSEA. The CDR3 coding sequence is TGCAGCGTTGAAGCGCAGGAGAACACTGAAGCTTTCTTT. Residues: CSVEAQENTEAFF.

V is TRBV19 and J is TRBJ2-7; TRBD2 is a possible D gene (5 bases). The CDR3 runs to 15 residues. Looked up from germline, CDR1 is LNHDA and CDR2 is SQIVND (reference sequence). Trimming took 3 bases from V and 0 from J, leaving 12 bases between them. The CDR3 coding sequence is TGTGCCAGTAGTATTTCGGGGTTTAACTCCTACGAGCAGTACTTC. The encoded protein is CASSISGFNSYEQYF.

The V and J genes are TRBV5-1 and TRBJ1-1, with a possible D match to TRBD1 (6 bases). The CDR3 length is 15 residues. Germline CDR1 is SGHRS and CDR2 is YFSETQ. Trimming stripped 0 bases from V and 5 bases from J, with 14 bases between. CDR3 bases: TGCGCCAGCAGCTTGGGACAGGCGGAGATGACTGAAGCTTTCTTT. This gives the protein CASSLGQAEMTEAFF.